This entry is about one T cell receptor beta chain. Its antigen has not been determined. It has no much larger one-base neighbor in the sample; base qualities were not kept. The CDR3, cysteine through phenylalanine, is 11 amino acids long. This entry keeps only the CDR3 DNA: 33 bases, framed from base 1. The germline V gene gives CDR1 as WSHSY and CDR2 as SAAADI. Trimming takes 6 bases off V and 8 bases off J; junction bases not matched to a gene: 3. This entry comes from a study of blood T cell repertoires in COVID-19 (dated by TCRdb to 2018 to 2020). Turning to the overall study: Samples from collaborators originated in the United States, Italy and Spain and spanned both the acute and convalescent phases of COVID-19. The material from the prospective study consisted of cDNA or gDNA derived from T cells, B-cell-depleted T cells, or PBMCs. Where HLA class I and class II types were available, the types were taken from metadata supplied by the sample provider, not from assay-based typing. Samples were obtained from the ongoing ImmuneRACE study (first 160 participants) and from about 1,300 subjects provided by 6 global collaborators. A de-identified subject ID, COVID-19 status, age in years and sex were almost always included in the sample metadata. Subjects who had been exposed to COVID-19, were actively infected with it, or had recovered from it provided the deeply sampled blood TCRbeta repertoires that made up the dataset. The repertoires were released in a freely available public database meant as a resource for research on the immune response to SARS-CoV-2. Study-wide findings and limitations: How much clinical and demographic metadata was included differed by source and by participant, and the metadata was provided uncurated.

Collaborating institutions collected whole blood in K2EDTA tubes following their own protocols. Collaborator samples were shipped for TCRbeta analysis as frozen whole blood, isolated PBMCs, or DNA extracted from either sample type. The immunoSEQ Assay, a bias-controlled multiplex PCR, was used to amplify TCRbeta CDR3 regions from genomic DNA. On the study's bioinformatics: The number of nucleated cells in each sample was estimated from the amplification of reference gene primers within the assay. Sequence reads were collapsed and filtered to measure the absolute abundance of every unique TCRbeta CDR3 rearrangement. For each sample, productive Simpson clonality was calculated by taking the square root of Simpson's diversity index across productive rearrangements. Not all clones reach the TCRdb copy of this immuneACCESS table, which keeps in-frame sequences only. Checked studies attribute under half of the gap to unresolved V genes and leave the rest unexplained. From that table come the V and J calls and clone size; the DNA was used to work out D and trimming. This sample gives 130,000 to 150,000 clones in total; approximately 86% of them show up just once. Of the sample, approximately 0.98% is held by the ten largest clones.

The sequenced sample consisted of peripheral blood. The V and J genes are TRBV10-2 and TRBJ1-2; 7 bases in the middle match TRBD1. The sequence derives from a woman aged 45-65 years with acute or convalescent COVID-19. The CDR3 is CASSGQDGYTF. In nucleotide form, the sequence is TGCGCCAGCAGCGGACAGGACGGCTACACCTTC.